This T cell receptor beta chain came from a study of ipilimumab plus nivolumab after autologous stem cell transplantation. Germline loops: CDR1 MDHEN, CDR2 SYDVKM. Trimming removed 3 bases from V and 6 bases from J; junction bases left unmatched: 5. The CDR3 has 15 amino acids. Some clones are missing from TCRdb's copy, which holds only in-frame ones; the method was immunoSEQ multiplex PCR. In the table there are about 10,000 clones, roughly 69% of which are singletons. This clone was seen just once. The sequenced sample was PBMCs, obtained in a trial of ipilimumab plus nivolumab as post-transplant consolidation. This clonotype originated in a female donor with multiple myeloma. The chain employs TRBV28 and TRBJ2-1, with 10 nucleotides matching TRBD2. The CDR3 region has the DNA TGTGCCAGCAGTTTGGGGCTAGCGGGAGTCAATGAGCAGTTCTTC. Protein: CASSLGLAGVNEQFF.